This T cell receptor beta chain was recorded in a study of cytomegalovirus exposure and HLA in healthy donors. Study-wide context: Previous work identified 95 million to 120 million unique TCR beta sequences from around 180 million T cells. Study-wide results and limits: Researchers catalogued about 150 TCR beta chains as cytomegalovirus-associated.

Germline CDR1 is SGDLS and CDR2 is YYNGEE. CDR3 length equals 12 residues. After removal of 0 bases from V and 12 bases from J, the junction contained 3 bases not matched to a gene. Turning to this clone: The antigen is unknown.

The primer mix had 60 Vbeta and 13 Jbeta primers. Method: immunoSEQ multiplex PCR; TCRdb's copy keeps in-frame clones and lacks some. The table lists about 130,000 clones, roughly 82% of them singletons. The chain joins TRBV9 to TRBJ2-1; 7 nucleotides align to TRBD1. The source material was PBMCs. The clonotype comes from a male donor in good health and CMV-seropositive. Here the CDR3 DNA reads TGTGCCAGCAGCGTAGGGACAGGAGGGCAGTTCTTC. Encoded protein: CASSVGTGGQFF.